This T cell receptor beta chain was sequenced for a study of T cell repertoires in cytomegalovirus infection. About the research overall: The authors relied on CMV epitopes, both recently identified HLA-C-restricted and well-studied HLA-B-restricted. CMV infection together with matching HLA type was indicated by public TCR beta signatures. Study results and limitations: HLA-C-restricted, CMV-specific TCR beta clonotypes were dominant ex vivo.

This clonotype has a count of ten or more. Its antigen remains unknown. MiXCR, run by TCRdb on the reads, gives a single entry per CDR3 protein. Of roughly 920,000 distinct CDR3 sequences listed, around 31% are singletons. V shed 5 bases, J shed 5 bases, and the junction held 12 bases outside the gene matches. This CDR3 has 16 amino acids. Germline loops: CDR1 SEHNR, CDR2 FQNEAQ (reference sequence). Material: cultured CD8+ T cells from PBMCs, obtained from culture after CMV antigen stimulation. This chain links TRBV7-9 with TRBJ1-5; 7 nucleotides match TRBD1. The receptor's source is a human donor in good health (CMV status not recorded). Some clones in this sample may be carry-over from other donors' samples. DNA of the CDR3: TGTGCCAGCAGCCCAGCCGGGACAGACCTTTATCAGCCCCAGCATTTT. Amino acid sequence: CASSPAGTDLYQPQHF.